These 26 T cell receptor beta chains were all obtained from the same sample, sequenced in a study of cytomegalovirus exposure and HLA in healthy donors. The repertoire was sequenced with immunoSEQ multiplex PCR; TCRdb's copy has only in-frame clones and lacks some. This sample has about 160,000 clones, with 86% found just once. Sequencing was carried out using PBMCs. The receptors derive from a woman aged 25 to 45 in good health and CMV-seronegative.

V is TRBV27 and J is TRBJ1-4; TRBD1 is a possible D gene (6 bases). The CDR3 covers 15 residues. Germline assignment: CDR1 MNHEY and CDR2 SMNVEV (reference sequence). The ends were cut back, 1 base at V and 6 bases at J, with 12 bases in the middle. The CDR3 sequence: CASSLLAGDHEKLFF. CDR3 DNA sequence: TGTGCCAGCAGTTTATTGGCAGGGGATCATGAAAAACTGTTTTTT.

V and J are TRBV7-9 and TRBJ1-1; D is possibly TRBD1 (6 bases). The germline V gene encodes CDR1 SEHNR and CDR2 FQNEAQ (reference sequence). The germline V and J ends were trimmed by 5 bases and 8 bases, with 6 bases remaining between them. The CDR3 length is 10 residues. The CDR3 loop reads CASSGQEAFF. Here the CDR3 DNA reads TGTGCCAGCAGCGGACAGGAAGCTTTCTTT.

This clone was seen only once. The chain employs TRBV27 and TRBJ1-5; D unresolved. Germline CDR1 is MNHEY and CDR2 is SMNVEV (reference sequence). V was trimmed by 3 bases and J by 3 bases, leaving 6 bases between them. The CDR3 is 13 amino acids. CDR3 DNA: TGTGCCAGCAGTTTTTGGGTCAATCAGCCCCAGCATTTT. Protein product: CASSFWVNQPQHF.

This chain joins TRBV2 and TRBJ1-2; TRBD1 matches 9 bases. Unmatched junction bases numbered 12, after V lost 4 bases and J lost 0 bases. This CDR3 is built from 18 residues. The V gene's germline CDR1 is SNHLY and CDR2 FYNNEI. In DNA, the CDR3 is TGTGCCAGCAGTGGAAGGACAGGGGAAAGTTTAGCTAACTATGGCTACACCTTC. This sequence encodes CASSGRTGESLANYGYTF. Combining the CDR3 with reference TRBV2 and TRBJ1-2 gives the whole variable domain EPEVTQTPSHQVTQMGQEVILRCVPISNHLYFYWYRQILGQKVEFLVSFYNNEISEKSEIFDDQFSVERPDGSNFTLKIRSTKLEDSAMYFCASSGRTGESLANYGYTFGSGTRLTVV.

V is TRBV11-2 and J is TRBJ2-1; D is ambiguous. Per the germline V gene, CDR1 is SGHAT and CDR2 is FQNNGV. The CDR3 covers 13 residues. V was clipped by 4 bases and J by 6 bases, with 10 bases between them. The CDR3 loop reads CASSSDPGNEQFF. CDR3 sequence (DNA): TGTGCCAGCAGCTCCGACCCGGGCAATGAGCAGTTCTTC.

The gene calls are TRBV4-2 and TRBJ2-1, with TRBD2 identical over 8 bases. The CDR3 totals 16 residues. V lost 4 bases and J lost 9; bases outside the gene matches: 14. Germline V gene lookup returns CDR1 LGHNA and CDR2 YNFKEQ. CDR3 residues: CASSPSISGSQREQFF. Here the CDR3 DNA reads TGTGCCAGCAGCCCTTCAATAAGCGGGAGTCAGCGTGAGCAGTTCTTC.

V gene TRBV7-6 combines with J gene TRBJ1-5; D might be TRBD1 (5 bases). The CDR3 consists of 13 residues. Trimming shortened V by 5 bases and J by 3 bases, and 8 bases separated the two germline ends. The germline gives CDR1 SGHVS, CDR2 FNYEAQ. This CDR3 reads CASSDSFNQPQHF. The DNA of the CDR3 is TGTGCCAGCAGCGACAGCTTCAATCAGCCCCAGCATTTT.

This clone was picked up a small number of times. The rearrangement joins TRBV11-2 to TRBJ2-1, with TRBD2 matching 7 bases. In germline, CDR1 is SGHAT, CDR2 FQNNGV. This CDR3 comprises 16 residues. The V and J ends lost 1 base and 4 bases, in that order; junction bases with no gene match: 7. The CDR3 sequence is CASSLGPSGGYNEQFF. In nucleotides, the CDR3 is TGTGCCAGCAGCTTAGGGCCTAGCGGAGGATACAATGAGCAGTTCTTC. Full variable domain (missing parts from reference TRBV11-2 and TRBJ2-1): EAGVAQSPRYKIIEKRQSVAFWCNPISGHATLYWYQQILGQGPKLLIQFQNNGVVDDSQLPKDRFSAERLKGVDSTLKIQPAKLEDSAVYLCASSLGPSGGYNEQFFGPGTRLTVL.

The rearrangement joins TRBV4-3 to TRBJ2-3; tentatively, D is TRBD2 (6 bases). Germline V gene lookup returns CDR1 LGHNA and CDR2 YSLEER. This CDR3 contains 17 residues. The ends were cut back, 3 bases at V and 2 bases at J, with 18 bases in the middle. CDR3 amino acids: CASSQVIWGTDTDTQYF. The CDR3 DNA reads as TGCGCCAGCAGCCAGGTCATCTGGGGGACTGACACAGATACGCAGTATTTT.

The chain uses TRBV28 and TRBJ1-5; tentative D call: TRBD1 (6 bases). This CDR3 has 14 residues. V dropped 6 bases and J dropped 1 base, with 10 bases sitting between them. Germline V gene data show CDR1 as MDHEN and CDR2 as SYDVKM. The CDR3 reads CASRWTASNQPQHF. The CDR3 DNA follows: TGTGCCAGCAGATGGACAGCCAGCAATCAGCCCCAGCATTTT.

CDR3 protein: CASSLLDRTGRLYGYTF. The DNA for the CDR3 is TGTGCCAGCAGTTTACTGGACAGGACAGGGCGTCTCTATGGCTACACCTTC. The chain uses TRBV27 and TRBJ1-2; TRBD1 agrees at 8 bases. Trimming took 2 bases from V and 4 from J; bases not matched to a gene: 12. Germline V gene sequence: CDR1 MNHEY, CDR2 SMNVEV (reference sequence). The CDR3 sequence is 17 residues long.

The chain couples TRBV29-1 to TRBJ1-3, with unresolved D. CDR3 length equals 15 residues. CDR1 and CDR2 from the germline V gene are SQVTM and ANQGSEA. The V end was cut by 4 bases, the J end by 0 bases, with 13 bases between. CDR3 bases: TGCAGCGTTGTGTACGACGGTTACTCTGGAAACACCATATATTTT. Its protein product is CSVVYDGYSGNTIYF.

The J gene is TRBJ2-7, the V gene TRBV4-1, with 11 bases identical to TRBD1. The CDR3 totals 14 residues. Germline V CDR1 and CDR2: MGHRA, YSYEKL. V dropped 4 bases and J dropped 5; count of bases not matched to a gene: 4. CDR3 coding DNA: TGCGCCAGCAGCCCCCGGACAGGGGGCCACGAGCAGTACTTC. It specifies CASSPRTGGHEQYF.

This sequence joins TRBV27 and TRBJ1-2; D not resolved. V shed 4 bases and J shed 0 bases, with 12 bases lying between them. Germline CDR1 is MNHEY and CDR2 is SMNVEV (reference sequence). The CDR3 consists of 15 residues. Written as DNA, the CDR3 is TGTGCCAGCAGTTCAATAGGGCTAACTAACTATGGCTACACCTTC. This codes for CASSSIGLTNYGYTF.

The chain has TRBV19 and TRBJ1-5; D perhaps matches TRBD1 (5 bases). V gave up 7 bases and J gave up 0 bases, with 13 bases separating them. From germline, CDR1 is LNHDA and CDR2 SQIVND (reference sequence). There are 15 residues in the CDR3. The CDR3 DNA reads TGTGCCAGTACCCCCGGGGCGCTTAGCAATCAGCCCCAGCATTTT. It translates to CASTPGALSNQPQHF.

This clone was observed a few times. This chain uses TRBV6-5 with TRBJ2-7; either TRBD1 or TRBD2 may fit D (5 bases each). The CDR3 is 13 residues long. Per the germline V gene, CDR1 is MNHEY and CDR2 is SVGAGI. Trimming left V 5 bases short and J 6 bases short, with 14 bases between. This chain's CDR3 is CASSPRESGEQYF. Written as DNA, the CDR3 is TGTGCCAGCAGTCCCAGGGAGTCAGGCGAGCAGTACTTC.

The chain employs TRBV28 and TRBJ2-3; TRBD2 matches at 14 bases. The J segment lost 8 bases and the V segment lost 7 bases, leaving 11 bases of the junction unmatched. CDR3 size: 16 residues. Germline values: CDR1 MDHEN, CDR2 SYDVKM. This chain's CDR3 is CASIKTSGRAVVTQYF. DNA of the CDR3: TGTGCCAGCATTAAGACTAGCGGGAGGGCGGTAGTTACGCAGTATTTT.

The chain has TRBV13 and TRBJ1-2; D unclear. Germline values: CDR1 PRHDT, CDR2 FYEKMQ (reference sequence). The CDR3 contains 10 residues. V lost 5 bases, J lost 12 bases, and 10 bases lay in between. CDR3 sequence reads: CASSHGWDTF. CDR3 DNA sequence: TGTGCCAGCAGCCATGGTTGGGACACCTTC.

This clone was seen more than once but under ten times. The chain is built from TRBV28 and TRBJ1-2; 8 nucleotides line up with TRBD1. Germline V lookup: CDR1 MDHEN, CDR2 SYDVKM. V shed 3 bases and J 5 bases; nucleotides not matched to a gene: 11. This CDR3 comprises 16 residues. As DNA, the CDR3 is TGTGCCAGCAGTTTCCCTCCTGGACAGGGACGTTATGGCTACACCTTC. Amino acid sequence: CASSFPPGQGRYGYTF.

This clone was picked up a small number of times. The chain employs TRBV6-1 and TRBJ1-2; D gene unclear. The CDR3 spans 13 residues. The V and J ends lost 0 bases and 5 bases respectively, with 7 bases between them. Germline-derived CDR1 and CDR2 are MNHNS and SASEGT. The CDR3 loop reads CASSEAQTYGYTF. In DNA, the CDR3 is TGTGCCAGCAGTGAAGCGCAAACGTATGGCTACACCTTC.

The DNA for the CDR3 is TGTGCCATCAGTGAGTCGCAGGTTGCTAGCGGCTACACCTTC. Amino acids: CAISESQVASGYTF. V gene TRBV10-3 combines with J gene TRBJ1-2; D call uncertain. The length of the CDR3 is 14 residues. The germline V gene has CDR1 ENHRY and CDR2 SYGVKD. V lost 0 bases and J lost 8, with 13 bases in between.

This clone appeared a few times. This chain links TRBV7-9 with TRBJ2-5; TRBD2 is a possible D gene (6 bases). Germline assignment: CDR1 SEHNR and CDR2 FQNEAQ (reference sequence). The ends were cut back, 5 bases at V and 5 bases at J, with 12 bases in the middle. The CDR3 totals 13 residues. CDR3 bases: TGTGCCAGCAGCCGGGATGGGAGGGAGACCCAGTACTTC. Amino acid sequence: CASSRDGRETQYF.

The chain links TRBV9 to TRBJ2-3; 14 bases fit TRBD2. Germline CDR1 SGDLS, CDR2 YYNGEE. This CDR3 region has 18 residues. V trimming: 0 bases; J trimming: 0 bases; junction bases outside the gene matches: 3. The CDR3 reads CASSVEGLAGASTDTQYF. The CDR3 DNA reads TGTGCCAGCAGCGTAGAGGGACTAGCGGGGGCCAGCACAGATACGCAGTATTTT.

CDR3 sequence: CASSFDGYNEQFF. CDR3 sequence (DNA): TGTGCCAGCAGCTTTGACGGATACAATGAGCAGTTCTTC. The gene calls are TRBV7-2 and TRBJ2-1; no clear D. The CDR3 consists of 13 residues. The germline gives CDR1 SGHTA, CDR2 FQGNSA. V was cut by 3 bases and J by 4 bases, with 7 bases left in between. The full variable domain, completed using reference TRBV7-2 and TRBJ2-1, is GAGVSQSPSNKVTEKGKDVELRCDPISGHTALYWYRQSLGQGLEFLIYFQGNSAPDKSGLPSDRFSAERTGGSVSTLTIQRTQQEDSAVYLCASSFDGYNEQFFGPGTRLTVL.

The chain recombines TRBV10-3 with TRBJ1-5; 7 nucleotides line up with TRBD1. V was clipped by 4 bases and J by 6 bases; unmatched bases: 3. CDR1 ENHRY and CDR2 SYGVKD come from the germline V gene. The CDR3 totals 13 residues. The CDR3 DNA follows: TGTGCCATCAGTGGACAGGGCGGTCAGCCCCAGCATTTT. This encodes CAISGQGGQPQHF.

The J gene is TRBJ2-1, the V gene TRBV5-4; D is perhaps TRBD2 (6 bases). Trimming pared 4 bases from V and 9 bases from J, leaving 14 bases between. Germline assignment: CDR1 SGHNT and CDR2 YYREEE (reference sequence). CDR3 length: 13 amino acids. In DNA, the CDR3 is TGTGCCAGCAGCCTAGAACGGGGGTCTGAGCAGTTCTTC. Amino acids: CASSLERGSEQFF.